The 22 T cell receptor beta chains in this list originate from one sample, sequenced in a study of cytomegalovirus exposure and HLA in healthy donors. Libraries were prepared by immunoSEQ multiplex PCR; TCRdb keeps only in-frame clonotypes and omits some of them. The table has 250,000 to 300,000 clones, 90% seen once. The sequenced sample was PBMCs. These receptors were obtained from a woman aged 18-29 years in good health and CMV-seronegative.

The rearrangement joins TRBV7-9 to TRBJ2-3, with D possibly matching TRBD1 (6 bases). Per germline, CDR1 SEHNR and CDR2 FQNEAQ (reference sequence). This CDR3 spans 15 amino acids. V shed 1 base and J shed 2 bases, with 10 bases lying between them. Here the CDR3 DNA reads TGTGCCAGCAGCTTAGGGCAGGGGTACACAGATACGCAGTATTTT. This gives the protein CASSLGQGYTDTQYF.

The count of this clone is one. The chain links TRBV29-1 to TRBJ2-1, with TRBD2 identical over 10 bases. CDR1 is SQVTM and CDR2 is ANQGSEA in the germline V gene. V dropped 7 bases and J dropped 5; count of bases not matched to a gene: 20. The CDR3 length is 18 residues. CDR3 in DNA: TGCAGCGCCGAGGGGCCCCTGGTAGCGGGGGGTCTAAACAATGAGCAGTTCTTC. Its protein is CSAEGPLVAGGLNNEQFF.

The chain has TRBV19 and TRBJ2-5, with D perhaps matching TRBD1 (5 bases). V was clipped by 4 bases and J by 1 base, with 10 bases between them. This CDR3 spans 14 amino acids. The germline gives CDR1 LNHDA, CDR2 SQIVND (reference sequence). The CDR3 DNA follows: TGTGCCAGTAGTAATGGGGCAGTCCAAGAGACCCAGTACTTC. Translating it yields CASSNGAVQETQYF.

The V and J genes are TRBV15 and TRBJ2-7, with a possible D match to TRBD1 (6 bases). V lost 1 base and J lost 6, with 13 bases in between. This CDR3 spans 14 amino acids. Germline V gene sequence: CDR1 LNHNV, CDR2 YYDKDF (reference sequence). The DNA of the CDR3 is TGTGCCACCAGCAGAGTAAACAGGGTCCGCGAGCAGTACTTC. Translated: CATSRVNRVREQYF.

The CDR3 is CASSDRTGYNYEQYF. DNA of the CDR3: TGCGCCAGCAGCGACCGAACGGGATATAACTACGAGCAGTACTTC. This chain uses TRBV4-1 with TRBJ2-7, with a weak D call TRBD2 (5 bases). CDR1 MGHRA and CDR2 YSYEKL come from the germline V gene. V lost 5 bases, J lost 3 bases, and 17 bases lay in between. The CDR3 runs 15 residues.

This chain uses TRBV9 with TRBJ1-1; perhaps TRBD1 as D (6 bases). V was shortened by 2 bases and J by 3 bases, with 14 bases between the two germline ends. The CDR3 is 15 amino acids. Germline V gene sequence: CDR1 SGDLS, CDR2 YYNGEE. The CDR3 DNA is TGTGCCAGCAGCGTGTCAGGGGAATATGACACTGAAGCTTTCTTT. Protein sequence: CASSVSGEYDTEAFF.

This clone was seen more than once but under ten times. This sequence joins TRBV5-6 and TRBJ1-5, with a possible D match to TRBD1 (6 bases). CDR1 and CDR2 from the germline V gene are SGHDT and YYEEEE. The CDR3 length is 13 residues. Between the trimmed V and J ends, which lost 2 bases and 4 bases, there was a span of 7 bases. For the CDR3, the DNA is TGTGCCAGCAGCTTACAGGGAAATCAGCCCCAGCATTTT. It translates to CASSLQGNQPQHF.

The chain joins TRBV12-5 to TRBJ2-1, with TRBD1 identical over 7 bases. Trimming took 2 bases from V and 3 from J; bases not matched to a gene: 7. Germline V gene data show CDR1 as LGHNT and CDR2 as FRNRAP. This CDR3 is 16 amino acids long. The CDR3 spells CASGLILGQNYNEQFF. The CDR3 bases are TGTGCTAGTGGTTTGATACTGGGACAGAACTACAATGAGCAGTTCTTC.

V and J are TRBV7-8 and TRBJ1-5; D is possibly TRBD1 (6 bases). The ends were cut back, 0 bases at V and 8 bases at J, with 17 bases in the middle. The germline CDR1 and CDR2 sequences are SGHVS and FQNEAQ. The CDR3 totals 16 residues. CDR3 coding DNA: TGTGCCAGCAGCTTAGCGGTTACAGGGATAAAGGAGCCCCAGCATTTT. Amino acids: CASSLAVTGIKEPQHF.

This chain uses TRBV5-4 with TRBJ2-7, with TRBD1 matching over 8 bases. The CDR3 runs 17 residues. Germline lookup yields CDR1 SGHNT and CDR2 YYREEE (reference sequence). V was clipped by 1 base and J by 4 bases; unmatched bases: 13. The CDR3 is CASSLIGTGIWEYEQYF. The CDR3 nucleotides read TGTGCCAGCAGCTTGATCGGGACAGGAATTTGGGAGTACGAGCAGTACTTC.

This chain links TRBV2 with TRBJ1-1; a possible D gene is TRBD1 (5 bases). V was trimmed by 2 bases and J by 6 bases, leaving 16 bases between them. Germline values: CDR1 SNHLY, CDR2 FYNNEI. CDR3 length equals 15 residues. In DNA form, the CDR3 reads TGTGCCAGCAGTGAAAACAGGAACAGGTTCCCTGAAGCTTTCTTT. Translation gives CASSENRNRFPEAFF.

The V and J genes are TRBV29-1 and TRBJ1-2; 9 nucleotides agree with TRBD1. Per germline, CDR1 SQVTM and CDR2 ANQGSEA. Germline trimming cut 6 bases from V and 8 bases from J; bases unmatched to any gene: 7. The CDR3 spans 12 residues. The CDR3 protein is CSVPDRGGGYTF. The CDR3 DNA reads TGCAGCGTACCGGACAGGGGAGGCGGCTACACCTTC.

This chain links TRBV28 with TRBJ1-2; D not resolved. V lost 6 bases and J 4 bases, leaving 12 bases between the germline ends. Germline V gene sequence: CDR1 MDHEN, CDR2 SYDVKM. The CDR3 runs 13 residues. The CDR3 here is CASRRGVAYGYTF. In DNA, the CDR3 is TGTGCCAGCAGACGCGGGGTGGCCTATGGCTACACCTTC.

The chain is built from TRBV7-2 and TRBJ2-2; D gene ambiguous. V was clipped by 0 bases and J by 2 bases, with 10 bases between them. Germline V gene lookup returns CDR1 SGHTA and CDR2 FQGNSA. CDR3 length equals 16 residues. CDR3 DNA sequence: TGTGCCAGCAGCTTAGCGAATACTTTCAACACCGGGGAGCTGTTTTTT. Its protein product is CASSLANTFNTGELFF.

This chain links TRBV6-4 with TRBJ1-2; D perhaps matches TRBD1 (6 bases). V lost 4 bases and J 8 bases, leaving 14 bases between the germline ends. Germline V gives CDR1 MRHNA, CDR2 SNTAGT. This CDR3 comprises 13 residues. As DNA, the CDR3 is TGTGCCAGCAGTGCTGAAGGGGGGGTCGGCTACACCTTC. Translated: CASSAEGGVGYTF.

The genes are TRBV18 and TRBJ1-4, with D possibly matching TRBD1 (5 bases). Trimming removed 2 bases from V and 11 bases from J, with 18 bases in between. CDR3 length: 15 residues. Germline V gene data show CDR1 as KGHSH and CDR2 as LQKENI. CDR3 amino acids: CASSPIPSWGGKLFF. The CDR3 DNA reads TGTGCCAGCTCACCAATCCCCTCCTGGGGGGGGAAACTGTTTTTT.

The chain links TRBV4-2 to TRBJ1-1; TRBD1 matches 12 bases. Germline V gene lookup returns CDR1 LGHNA and CDR2 YNFKEQ. With 1 base clipped from V and 3 bases from J, the junction kept 9 bases outside the gene matches. CDR3 length equals 18 residues. CDR3 protein: CASSQGRDRGLLDTEAFF. In DNA form, the CDR3 reads TGTGCCAGCAGCCAAGGAAGGGACAGGGGGCTTCTTGACACTGAAGCTTTCTTT.

The chain is built from TRBV28 and TRBJ2-7; D is perhaps TRBD2 (5 bases). This CDR3 region has 15 residues. V was trimmed by 6 bases and J by 3 bases, leaving 18 bases between them. Germline V lookup: CDR1 MDHEN, CDR2 SYDVKM. CDR3 loop: CASSSTLPGVYEQYF. Here the CDR3 DNA reads TGTGCCAGCAGCTCCACGCTCCCCGGGGTCTACGAGCAGTACTTC.

V and J are TRBV5-6 and TRBJ1-2; 8 bases line up with TRBD1. Looked up from germline, CDR1 is SGHDT and CDR2 is YYEEEE. This CDR3 is built from 13 residues. Trimming at V came to 4 bases and at J to 2 bases, leaving 1 base not matched to a gene. CDR3 sequence reads: CASSRTGNYGYTF. The CDR3 DNA sequence: TGTGCCAGCAGCCGGACAGGGAACTATGGCTACACCTTC.

This clone was found a few times. CDR3 protein: CASSPYRGETQYF. In DNA, the CDR3 is TGTGCCAGCTCACCGTACAGGGGTGAGACCCAGTACTTC. The rearrangement uses TRBV18 and TRBJ2-5, with 7 bases fitting TRBD1. In germline, CDR1 is KGHSH, CDR2 LQKENI. The J segment lost 5 bases and the V segment lost 3 bases, leaving 3 bases of the junction unmatched. The CDR3 runs 13 residues.

In its sample, this clone was seen once. An end of the junction does not agree with germline; a read error may underlie this. The chain links TRBV7-7 to TRBJ2-2, with TRBD2 matching over 13 bases. The CDR3 spans 15 residues. Germline V gene data show CDR1 as SSHAT and CDR2 as FNYEAQ (reference sequence). CDR3 in amino acids: CASSQGLAGTGELFF. Here the CDR3 DNA reads TGTGCTAGCAGCCAGGGACTAGCGGGGACCGGGGAGCTGTTTTTT.

This clone has just one count. V and J are TRBV13 and TRBJ2-1; D gene ambiguous. The V and J ends lost 1 base and 8 bases respectively, with 6 bases between them. The V gene's germline CDR1 is PRHDT and CDR2 FYEKMQ (reference sequence). This CDR3 contains 12 residues. Here the CDR3 DNA reads TGTGCCAGCAGCTTAGATCGCGATGAGCAGTTCTTC. The encoded protein is CASSLDRDEQFF.